This T cell receptor (beta chain) was recorded in a study of blood T cell repertoires in COVID-19. Study-wide context: Italy, Spain and the United States were the sources of the convalescent and acute COVID-19 samples.

CDR1 and CDR2 from the germline V gene are SGDLS and YYNGEE. The CDR3 runs to 15 residues. The V gene end was trimmed by 3 bases and the J gene end by 5 bases; junction bases not matched to a gene: 5. Study processing details: The assay estimated nucleated cells by amplifying reference gene primers. Assay: immunoSEQ multiplex PCR; the TCRdb copy retains only in-frame clones and omits some. D and trimming were read from the DNA, whereas the V and J calls and clone size are those reported in that table. The sample lists 140,000 or so clones, more than 75% occurring once. This clone was counted once. The sequence was collected from a man aged 55 to 69 with acute or convalescent COVID-19. The sequenced material came from peripheral blood. This chain joins TRBV9 and TRBJ1-5, with 10 bases identical to TRBD1. CDR3 amino acids: CASSGPGQGYQPQHF. The CDR3 nucleotides are TGTGCCAGCAGCGGCCCGGGACAGGGGTATCAGCCCCAGCATTTT.